This TCR beta chain was sequenced for a study of T-cell memory formation after mild COVID-19. This CDR3 spans 18 amino acids. Germline V CDR1 and CDR2: SGHTA, FQGNSA. The junction had 17 bases not matched to a gene; V was cut back by 5 bases and J by 5 bases. TCRdb analysed the 5' RACE reads with MiXCR anew, one entry per CDR3 protein. The repertoire has roughly 250,000 distinct CDR3 sequences, less than 20% of them found once; the top ten carry about 4%. The receptor was isolated from a man between 18 and 29 years old who had mild COVID-19 (a few samples of this study predate the infection). Cell type and time point are not known. The sequenced sample consisted of PBMCs or a T cell subset sorted from them (not recorded which). This rearrangement joins TRBV7-2 to TRBJ1-4; 7 nucleotides align to TRBD1. CDR3 sequence reads: CASSLNYRGGAGNEKLFF. In nucleotides, the CDR3 is TGTGCCAGCAGCCTAAACTACAGGGGCGGCGCGGGGAATGAAAAACTGTTTTTT.